Following are 10 T cell receptor beta chains from one sample sequenced in a study of blood T cell repertoires in COVID-19. This table comes from immunoSEQ multiplex PCR, and its TCRdb copy is limited to in-frame clones, with some not included. The sample has 80,000 to 95,000 clones, nearly 90% seen once. The material sequenced was peripheral blood. Receptor source: a man between 65 and 80 years old with acute or convalescent COVID-19.

The V gene is TRBV15, the J gene TRBJ2-1, with D perhaps matching TRBD2 (5 bases). V lost 0 bases and J lost 5, with 14 bases in between. Germline V CDR1 and CDR2: LNHNV, YYDKDF (reference sequence). This CDR3 is 16 amino acids long. This chain's CDR3 is CATSRDRPGVNNEQFF. DNA for the CDR3: TGTGCCACCAGCAGAGATCGGCCCGGGGTAAACAATGAGCAGTTCTTC.

This chain links TRBV5-4 with TRBJ2-5; 10 positions agree with TRBD2. The V segment lost 4 bases and the J segment 8 bases; nucleotides outside the gene matches: 14. Germline CDR1 reads SGHNT; CDR2 reads YYREEE (reference sequence). The CDR3 sequence is 16 residues long. For the CDR3, the DNA is TGTGCCAGCAGCCTCCCGTCAGCGGGGGGGTCCAGCACCCAGTACTTC. Its protein product is CASSLPSAGGSSTQYF.

DNA of the CDR3: TGCGCCAGCAGCTTGCTCACAGACTATAGAGTTAACTACGAGCAGTACTTC. This encodes CASSLLTDYRVNYEQYF. J is TRBJ2-7 and V is TRBV5-1; D is perhaps TRBD2 (5 bases). Trimming cost V 1 base and J 3 bases, with 20 bases left between them. CDR3 length: 17 amino acids. From germline, CDR1 is SGHRS and CDR2 YFSETQ.

The rearrangement links TRBV5-1 to TRBJ1-4; 7 bases fit TRBD1. V was clipped by 0 bases and J by 2 bases; unmatched bases: 1. CDR1 is SGHRS and CDR2 is YFSETQ in the germline V gene. The CDR3 sequence is 15 residues long. The DNA of the CDR3 is TGCGCCAGCAGCTTGGGGACAGGCACTAATGAAAAACTGTTTTTT. Amino acid sequence: CASSLGTGTNEKLFF.

This clone was detected a few times. The rearrangement links TRBV3-1 (or the pseudogene TRBV3-2) to TRBJ2-1, with 13 bases aligning to TRBD2. The ends lost 5 bases at V and 9 bases at J; junction bases unmatched: 10. The CDR3 is 16 residues long. The germline gives CDR1 LGHDT, CDR2 YNNKEL (reference sequence). CDR3 DNA sequence: TGTGCCAGCAGCACTCAGCCGGGACTAGCGGGACTTGAGCAGTTCTTC. The encoded protein is CASSTQPGLAGLEQFF.

The V gene is TRBV5-1, the J gene TRBJ2-7; 9 nucleotides match TRBD2. The CDR3 is 17 amino acids. V lost 0 bases and J lost 3; bases outside the gene matches: 10. Germline values: CDR1 SGHRS, CDR2 YFSETQ. The CDR3 nucleotides read TGCGCCAGCAGCTTGGCCAGCGGGAGGTTGGGACTCTACGAGCAGTACTTC. This translates into CASSLASGRLGLYEQYF.

J is TRBJ1-6 and V is TRBV6-1; D unresolved. This CDR3 is built from 15 residues. Germline assignment: CDR1 MNHNS and CDR2 SASEGT. V lost 2 bases and J 2 bases, leaving 7 bases between the germline ends. This chain's CDR3 is CASSEYGTYNSPLHF. CDR3 DNA sequence: TGTGCCAGCAGTGAATACGGGACCTATAATTCACCCCTCCACTTT.

In its sample, this clone was seen once. The chain recombines TRBV6-5 with TRBJ2-3; a possible D gene is TRBD1 (6 bases). Germline V gene lookup returns CDR1 MNHEY and CDR2 SVGAGI. The CDR3 totals 11 residues. The V end lost 6 bases, the J end lost 7 bases, and 8 bases lay between the germline ends. CDR3 region: CASRDRHTQYF. Written as DNA, the CDR3 is TGTGCCAGCAGAGACAGGCATACGCAGTATTTT.

The chain links TRBV7-2 to TRBJ2-3; 9 bases align to TRBD2. CDR3 length: 14 amino acids. Germline V CDR1 and CDR2: SGHTA, FQGNSA. Germline trimming cut 11 bases from V and 2 bases from J; bases unmatched to any gene: 8. The CDR3 here is CAGAGGTYTDTQYF. The CDR3 DNA is TGTGCCGGGGCGGGGGGGACCTACACAGATACGCAGTATTTT.

This chain connects TRBV3-1 (or the pseudogene TRBV3-2) to TRBJ2-3, with 11 bases matching TRBD2. CDR3 length: 16 amino acids. Germline CDR1 is LGHDT and CDR2 is YNNKEL (reference sequence). Trimming cost V 4 bases and J 2 bases; bases outside gene matches: 5. DNA for the CDR3: TGTGCCAGCAGCCGACTAGCGGGATTATTCACAGATACGCAGTATTTT. Protein sequence: CASSRLAGLFTDTQYF.